The next 25 T cell receptor beta chains were all read from a single sample in a study of T cell repertoires in cytomegalovirus infection (dated by TCRdb to about 2019). No antigen has been identified for these receptors. Data came from an Illumina HiSeq 1500. In TCRdb, the public reads were trimmed at Q25 with fastp and aligned with MiXCR, with productive beta chains retained. Every CDR3 protein is listed once, alongside the most common genes and DNA of its rows. For this sample there are more than 250,000 distinct CDR3 sequences; around a quarter appear just once. The ten biggest clones cover about an eighth of the sample. The treatment or condition label, as the study defines it: in vitro stimulation with specific CMV peptide epitopes to enrich CMV-specific T cells. Sample: cultured PBMCs, taken from culture after CMV antigen stimulation. The receptors originated from a human donor in good health (CMV status not recorded). Some clones in this sample may be carry-over from other donors' samples.

This clonotype has at least ten counts. The rearrangement links TRBV12-3 or TRBV12-4 to TRBJ1-1; no reliable D call. With 6 bases removed from V and 4 bases from J, the gap between germline ends came to 15 bases. This CDR3 has 14 amino acids. In nucleotides, the CDR3 is TGTGCCAGCAGCGACACGTCTGTGAGCACTGAAGCTTTCTTT. Translating it yields CASSDTSVSTEAFF.

V gene TRBV12-3 or TRBV12-4 combines with J gene TRBJ1-4; D is uncertain. The CDR3 is 15 residues long. V was shortened by 2 bases and J by 7 bases, with 14 bases between the two germline ends. The CDR3 bases are TGTGCCAGCAGTTTACGCCCGGGTCAAACTGAAAAACTGTTTTTT. Protein product: CASSLRPGQTEKLFF.

This clonotype turned up a few times. The gene calls are TRBV20-1 and TRBJ2-5, with 10 bases identical to TRBD2. The V gene's germline CDR1 is DFQATT and CDR2 SNEGSKA (reference sequence). The CDR3 has 15 amino acids. V gave up 4 bases and J gave up 0 bases; unmatched junction bases: 5. This CDR3 reads CSAIPGTSDQETQYF. The DNA for the CDR3 is TGCAGTGCTATACCCGGGACTAGCGACCAAGAGACCCAGTACTTC.

This clonotype was picked up many times. V and J are TRBV7-8 and TRBJ2-5, with TRBD2 identical over 7 bases. Germline CDR1 SGHVS, CDR2 FQNEAQ. The CDR3 extends over 15 amino acids. Losses at the gene ends were 5 bases for V and 1 base for J; bases not matched to a gene: 7. As DNA, the CDR3 is TGTGCCAGCAGCCTAAGCGGGACCCTCCAAGAGACCCAGTACTTC. Translating it yields CASSLSGTLQETQYF.

This clonotype was counted many times. This may arise from a read error, as a much more abundant clone is one base away. The CDR3 sequence: CASSFTGANVLTF. In nucleotides, the CDR3 is TGTGCCAGCAGCTTTACTGGGGCCAACGTCCTGACTTTC. The chain employs TRBV7-2 and TRBJ2-6; D ambiguous. V lost 3 bases, J lost 2 bases, and 2 bases lay in between. The V gene's germline CDR1 is SGHTA and CDR2 FQGNSA. The CDR3 spans 13 residues.

In regard to this clonotype: A clone one base away is much larger, so this may be a read error. V usage is TRBV7-2 and J usage is TRBJ2-7; D might be TRBD1 (5 bases). The CDR3 has 13 residues. V lost 1 base and J lost 6, with 10 bases in between. Germline-derived CDR1 and CDR2 are SGHTA and FQGNSA. This chain's CDR3 is CASSLEWGGEQYV. DNA of the CDR3: TGTGCCAGCAGCTTAGAGTGGGGCGGCGAGCAGTACGTC.

This clonotype was detected a few times. This sequence joins TRBV29-1 and TRBJ2-6, with 9 positions matching TRBD2. The J segment lost 0 bases and the V segment lost 6 bases, leaving 6 bases of the junction unmatched. The germline gives CDR1 SQVTM, CDR2 ANQGSEA. The CDR3 has 16 residues. DNA of the CDR3: TGCAGCGTACGACTAGCGGTTAGCTCTGGGGCCAACGTCCTGACTTTC. It is translated as CSVRLAVSSGANVLTF. Using reference TRBV29-1 and TRBJ2-6 for the parts outside the CDR3, the full variable domain is SAVISQKPSRDICQRGTSLTIQCQVDSQVTMMFWYRQQPGQSLTLIATANQGSEATYESGFVIDKFPISRPNLTFSTLTVSNMSPEDSSIYLCSVRLAVSSGANVLTFGAGSRLTVL.

The gene calls are TRBV27 and TRBJ1-2; tentative D call: TRBD1 (5 bases). Trimming took 5 bases from V and 2 from J, leaving 18 bases between them. The CDR3 sequence is 16 residues long. CDR1 is MNHEY and CDR2 is SMNVEV in the germline V gene (reference sequence). The CDR3 sequence: CASSPQRTQGNYGYTF. CDR3 nucleotides: TGTGCCAGCAGTCCCCAGAGGACACAAGGGAACTATGGCTACACCTTC.

The J gene is TRBJ1-1, the V gene TRBV20-1, with unresolved D. The CDR3 runs 14 residues. Per the germline V gene, CDR1 is DFQATT and CDR2 is SNEGSKA (reference sequence). Between the trimmed V and J ends, which lost 7 bases and 5 bases, there was a span of 20 bases. The CDR3 DNA reads TGCAGTGTCAGCAGAGGGTGGGGAGATACTGAAGCTTTCTTT. This gives the protein CSVSRGWGDTEAFF.

The chain has TRBV7-9 and TRBJ1-1; D ambiguous. The CDR3 totals 14 residues. V shed 5 bases and J shed 5 bases, with 15 bases lying between them. Germline lookup yields CDR1 SEHNR and CDR2 FQNEAQ (reference sequence). This CDR3 reads CASSHREPRTEAFF. The CDR3 DNA reads as TGTGCCAGCAGCCATCGAGAACCAAGAACTGAAGCTTTCTTT.

This clonotype was detected a few times. V gene TRBV19 combines with J gene TRBJ2-1; D uncertain. Germline lookup yields CDR1 LNHDA and CDR2 SQIVND (reference sequence). This CDR3 is built from 14 residues. V shed 4 bases and J shed 4 bases, with 11 bases lying between them. The CDR3 reads CASSTPATYNEQFF. CDR3 DNA: TGTGCCAGTAGTACCCCAGCGACATACAATGAGCAGTTCTTC.

The chain is built from TRBV27 and TRBJ2-1, with D maybe TRBD1 (6 bases). This CDR3 region has 15 residues. V was pared by 5 bases and J by 3 bases, with 14 bases between. From germline, CDR1 is MNHEY and CDR2 SMNVEV (reference sequence). CDR3 sequence reads: CASSTPGQGYNEQFF. CDR3 sequence (DNA): TGTGCCAGCAGTACCCCGGGACAAGGCTACAATGAGCAGTTCTTC.

Only a few counts were recorded for this clonotype. This chain connects TRBV6-2 or TRBV6-3 to TRBJ1-1; 7 bases match TRBD1. The germline V gene has CDR1 MNHEY and CDR2 SVGEGT. V shed 6 bases and J 3 bases; nucleotides not matched to a gene: 4. CDR3 length: 13 amino acids. Here the CDR3 reads CASRNTGDTEAFF. For the CDR3, the DNA is TGTGCCAGCAGAAACACAGGGGACACTGAAGCTTTCTTT.

J is TRBJ1-1 and V is TRBV19; 11 bases agree with TRBD1. Germline V gene data show CDR1 as LNHDA and CDR2 as SQIVND (reference sequence). This CDR3 has 14 residues. V trimming: 4 bases; J trimming: 11 bases; junction bases outside the gene matches: 9. The CDR3 coding sequence is TGTGCCAGTAGTACTCGGGACAGGGGGATCGGTGCTTTCTTT. This translates into CASSTRDRGIGAFF.

This clonotype was counted at least ten times. This chain connects TRBV7-2 to TRBJ2-3; TRBD2 is a possible D gene (5 bases). V lost 1 base and J lost 1, with 12 bases in between. This CDR3 is 16 amino acids long. CDR1 and CDR2 from the germline V gene are SGHTA and FQGNSA. For the CDR3, the DNA is TGTGCCAGCAGCTTAGGTATGATCGGGGGCACAGATACGCAGTATTTT. The encoded protein is CASSLGMIGGTDTQYF.

This chain links TRBV6-2 or TRBV6-3 with TRBJ2-1; 9 nucleotides align to TRBD2. V was clipped by 6 bases and J by 9 bases; unmatched bases: 9. Germline CDR1 MNHEY, CDR2 SVGEGT. This CDR3 is 14 amino acids long. CDR3 sequence (DNA): TGTGCCAGCAGACGGGGACTAGCATCAAGTGAGCAGTTCTTC. It codes for CASRRGLASSEQFF.

This chain links TRBV10-3 with TRBJ2-7; 7 nucleotides align to TRBD2. The J segment lost 2 bases and the V segment lost 8 bases, leaving 3 bases of the junction unmatched. CDR3 length: 12 residues. Per germline, CDR1 ENHRY and CDR2 SYGVKD. CDR3 sequence (DNA): TGTGCCATCTCAGGGACTACCTACGAGCAGTACGTC. The encoded protein is CAISGTTYEQYV.

This chain connects TRBV6-5 to TRBJ2-2; TRBD1 matches 7 bases. The CDR3 totals 16 residues. V shed 0 bases, J shed 1 base, and the junction held 2 bases outside the gene matches. CDR1 is MNHEY and CDR2 is SVGAGI in the germline V gene. CDR3 DNA: TGTGCCAGCAGTTACTCCCGGACAGGGAACACCGGGGAGCTGTTTTTT. It codes for CASSYSRTGNTGELFF.

This clonotype was seen only once. The chain uses TRBV30 and TRBJ2-6; D unclear. Germline loops: CDR1 GTSNPN, CDR2 SVGIG (reference sequence). V lost 4 bases and J lost 2, with 3 bases in between. This CDR3 region has 12 residues. The CDR3 sequence: CAWMAGANVLTF. The CDR3 coding sequence is TGTGCCTGGATGGCTGGGGCCAACGTCCTGACTTTC. Based on the CDR3 plus reference TRBV30 and TRBJ2-6, the full variable domain is SQTIHQWPATLVQPVGSPLSLECTVEGTSNPNLYWYRQAAGRGLQLLFYSVGIGQISSEVPQNLSASRPQDRQFILSSKKLLLSDSGFYLCAWMAGANVLTFGAGSRLTVL.

This rearrangement joins TRBV12-3 or TRBV12-4 to TRBJ2-1; maybe TRBD2 (5 bases). The germline V and J ends were trimmed by 7 bases and 3 bases, with 19 bases remaining between them. This CDR3 has 16 amino acids. The CDR3 loop reads CASTYVGLANYNEQFF. CDR3 bases: TGTGCCAGCACTTACGTTGGACTTGCCAACTACAATGAGCAGTTCTTC.

This clonotype was seen a few times. The chain uses TRBV7-9 and TRBJ1-6, with TRBD1 identical over 8 bases. CDR3 length: 14 amino acids. The junction had 3 bases not matched to a gene; V was cut back by 6 bases and J by 5 bases. Germline V gene data show CDR1 as SEHNR and CDR2 as FQNEAQ (reference sequence). DNA of the CDR3: TGTGCCAGCAGGTCGACAGGGGATAATTCACCCCTCCACTTT. It encodes CASRSTGDNSPLHF.

This clonotype was seen only a few times. The chain recombines TRBV20-1 with TRBJ1-1; D is unclear. The V and J ends lost 2 bases and 1 base respectively, with 11 bases between them. There are 14 residues in the CDR3. The germline V gene encodes CDR1 DFQATT and CDR2 SNEGSKA (reference sequence). CDR3 bases: TGCAGTGCTAGAAGGGCTGGCACGAACACTGAAGCTTTCTTT. Its protein product is CSARRAGTNTEAFF.

This clonotype was seen ten or more times. J is TRBJ2-7 and V is TRBV7-9, with 9 bases fitting TRBD1. Losses at the gene ends were 5 bases for V and 12 bases for J; bases not matched to a gene: 11. The germline V gene has CDR1 SEHNR and CDR2 FQNEAQ (reference sequence). The CDR3 has 13 amino acids. For the CDR3, the DNA is TGTGCCAGCAGCAGACGGGACAGGGAAAAGCTGTACGTC. Protein product: CASSRRDREKLYV.

The chain uses TRBV3-1 and TRBJ2-5, with 8 bases matching TRBD2. This CDR3 has 15 residues. The V and J ends lost 4 bases and 2 bases, in that order; junction bases with no gene match: 6. Germline assignment: CDR1 LGHDT and CDR2 YNNKEL (reference sequence). CDR3 sequence reads: CASSPRGGTQETQYF. The DNA of the CDR3 is TGTGCCAGCAGCCCCCGGGGGGGAACACAAGAGACCCAGTACTTC.

This chain connects TRBV29-1 to TRBJ2-7; perhaps TRBD2 as D (6 bases). V was trimmed by 4 bases and J by 5 bases, leaving 12 bases between them. Germline-derived CDR1 and CDR2 are SQVTM and ANQGSEA. The CDR3 has 12 amino acids. The CDR3 sequence is CSVVAEGHEQYF. CDR3 DNA: TGCAGCGTTGTAGCGGAGGGTCACGAGCAGTACTTC.